These T cell receptor beta chains were read from a single sample in a study of blood T cell repertoires in COVID-19. Measured with immunoSEQ multiplex PCR; TCRdb has only the in-frame clones, and not every one. The sample consists of hundreds of thousands of clones, around 91% of them appearing once. Input material: peripheral blood. Receptors were obtained from a woman aged 18-35 years who had recovered from COVID-19. CDR3s include the opening cysteine and the closing phenylalanine or tryptophan. A D gene is named only where the DNA matches it firmly. Size is omitted from some rows. Given values are once, few, many or a class for expanded clones.

TRBJ2-5	-	-	TRBV5-1	CASSALSSQETQYF	TGCGCCAGCAGCGCTTTATCCAGTCAAGAGACCCAGTACTTC
TRBJ2-1	TRBD2	-	TRBV7-7	CASSLGAGGGNEQFF	TGTGCCAGCAGCTTAGGGGCGGGAGGGGGCAATGAGCAGTTCTTC
TRBJ2-2	TRBD1	-	TRBV5-1	CASSMGQGGNTGELFF	TGCGCCAGCAGCATGGGACAGGGAGGGAACACCGGGGAGCTGTTTTTT
TRBJ2-5	-	-	TRBV27	CASSSREETQYF	TGTGCCAGCAGTTCGCGGGAAGAGACCCAGTACTTC
TRBJ1-2	-	-	TRBV4-3	CASSQPANDGTNYGYTF	TGCGCCAGCAGCCAACCTGCTAATGACGGGACTAACTATGGCTACACCTTC
TRBJ1-5	TRBD1	-	TRBV2	CASSGWQGVDQPQHF	TGTGCCAGCAGTGGATGGCAGGGGGTGGATCAGCCCCAGCATTTT
TRBJ2-5	-	once	TRBV11-1	CASSLLAGEETQYF	TGTGCCAGCAGCTTATTAGCCGGGGAAGAGACCCAGTACTTC
TRBJ1-1	-	-	TRBV4-1	CASSQDQGQDTEAFF	TGCGCCAGCAGCCAAGATCAGGGACAAGACACTGAAGCTTTCTTT
TRBJ2-5	TRBD2	-	TRBV5-4	CASSVGTRQETQYF	TGTGCCAGCAGCGTCGGGACTAGACAAGAGACCCAGTACTTC
TRBJ1-1	-	-	TRBV2	CASIRSVNTEAFF	TGTGCCAGCATCAGAAGCGTGAACACTGAAGCTTTCTTT
TRBJ2-3	-	once	TRBV7-2	CASSLGLPLSDTQYF	TGTGCCAGCAGCTTAGGGCTTCCGCTGTCAGATACGCAGTATTTT
TRBJ1-1	-	once	TRBV29-1	CSVEDQRGFTEAFF	TGCAGCGTTGAAGATCAAAGGGGGTTCACTGAAGCTTTCTTT
TRBJ2-2	TRBD1	-	TRBV28	CAVQNRGLTNTGELFF	TGTGCCGTTCAAAACAGGGGCTTAACGAACACCGGGGAGCTGTTTTTT
TRBJ2-1	TRBD2	-	TRBV11-2	CASSLREGPGNEQFF	TGTGCCAGCAGCTTACGGGAGGGCCCGGGGAATGAGCAGTTCTTC
TRBJ1-1	-	-	TRBV6-4	CASSVEMNTEAFF	TGTGCCAGCAGTGTCGAGATGAACACTGAAGCTTTCTTT
TRBJ1-1	TRBD1	-	TRBV6-5	CASKPTGVGTEAFF	TGTGCCAGCAAACCGACAGGGGTAGGGACTGAAGCTTTCTTT
TRBJ2-2	-	-	TRBV9	CASSVGMPNRVSTGELFF	TGTGCCAGCAGCGTAGGGATGCCCAATCGGGTTAGCACCGGGGAGCTGTTTTTT
TRBJ2-4	TRBD2	-	TRBV6-5	CASRLAGAKNIQYF	TGTGCCAGCAGACTAGCGGGAGCCAAAAACATTCAGTACTTC
TRBJ2-1	-	-	TRBV7-9	CASSPRSYNEQFF	TGTGCCAGCAGCCCGAGAAGCTACAATGAGCAGTTCTTC
TRBJ2-1	-	-	TRBV6-5	CASSPGSSYNEQFF	TGTGCCAGCAGCCCAGGGTCGTCCTACAATGAGCAGTTCTTC
TRBJ2-1	-	-	TRBV11-2	CASSLYSNGEQFF	TGTGCCAGCAGCTTATATTCTAACGGTGAGCAGTTCTTC
TRBJ1-1	TRBD1	-	TRBV4-3	CASSRNRGDTEAFF	TGCGCCAGCAGCCGAAACAGGGGTGACACTGAAGCTTTCTTT
TRBJ2-1	TRBD2	-	TRBV7-2	CASSWKGLALDYNEQFF	TGTGCCAGCAGCTGGAAAGGACTAGCACTAGACTACAATGAGCAGTTCTTC
TRBJ1-3	-	-	TRBV30	CAWSEGSASVDTIYF	TGTGCCTGGAGTGAAGGCAGCGCTTCCGTGGACACCATATATTTT
TRBJ1-2	-	few	TRBV5-5	CASSLVVTANYGYTF	TGTGCCAGCAGCTTGGTTGTGACAGCAAACTATGGCTACACCTTC
TRBJ2-1	TRBD2	-	TRBV5-1	CASTPQTSPPGHQQFF	TGCGCCAGCACCCCCCAGACTAGCCCTCCGGGTCATCAGCAGTTCTTC